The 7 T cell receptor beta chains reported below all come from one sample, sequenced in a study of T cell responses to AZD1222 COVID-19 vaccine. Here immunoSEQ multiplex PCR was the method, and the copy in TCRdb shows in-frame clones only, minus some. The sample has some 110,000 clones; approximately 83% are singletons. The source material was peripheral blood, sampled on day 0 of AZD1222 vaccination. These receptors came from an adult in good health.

CDR3 sequence (DNA): TGCGCCAGCAGCTTGTCTCACACAGATACGCAGTATTTT. Translated: CASSLSHTDTQYF. The chain is built from TRBV5-1 and TRBJ2-3; D remains ambiguous. Trimming removed 1 base at V and 2 bases at J, with 5 bases between. This CDR3 contains 13 residues. From germline, CDR1 is SGHRS and CDR2 YFSETQ.

Here the CDR3 DNA reads TGTGCCAGCAGCGTTGGGGGTAGTAGAGAAAAACTGTTTTTT. This codes for CASSVGGSREKLFF. The chain uses TRBV7-2 and TRBJ1-4; maybe TRBD1 (5 bases). The CDR3 extends over 14 amino acids. Germline V gene sequence: CDR1 SGHTA, CDR2 FQGNSA. Trimming took 5 bases from V and 8 from J, leaving 15 bases between them.

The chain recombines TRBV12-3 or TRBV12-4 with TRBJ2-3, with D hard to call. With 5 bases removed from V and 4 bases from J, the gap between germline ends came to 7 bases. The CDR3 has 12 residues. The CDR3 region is CASSRRADTQYF. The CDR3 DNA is TGTGCCAGCAGTCGCCGGGCAGATACGCAGTATTTT.

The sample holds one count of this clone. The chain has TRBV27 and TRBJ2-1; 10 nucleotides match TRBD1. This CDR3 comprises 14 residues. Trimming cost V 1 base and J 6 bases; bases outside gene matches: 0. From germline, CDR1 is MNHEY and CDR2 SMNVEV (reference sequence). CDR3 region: CASSLWDRGNEQFF. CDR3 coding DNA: TGTGCCAGCAGTTTATGGGACAGGGGCAATGAGCAGTTCTTC.

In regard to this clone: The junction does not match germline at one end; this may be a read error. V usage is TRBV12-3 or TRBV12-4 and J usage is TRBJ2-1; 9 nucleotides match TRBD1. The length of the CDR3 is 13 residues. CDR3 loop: CASSSTGGNEQFF. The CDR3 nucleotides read TGTGCCAGTAGTTCGACAGGGGGCAATGAGCAGTTCTTC.

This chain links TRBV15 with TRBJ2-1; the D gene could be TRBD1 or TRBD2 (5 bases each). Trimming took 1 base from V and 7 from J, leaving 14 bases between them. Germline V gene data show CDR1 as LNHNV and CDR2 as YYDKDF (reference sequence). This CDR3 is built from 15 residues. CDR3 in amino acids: CATSRGDGRWNEQFF. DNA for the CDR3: TGTGCCACCAGCAGAGGGGACGGTAGGTGGAATGAGCAGTTCTTC.

In nucleotides, the CDR3 is TGTGCCTGGGCAGGCCTGGACAGGGTGAATTCACCCCTCCACTTT. Its translation: CAWAGLDRVNSPLHF. The rearrangement links TRBV30 to TRBJ1-6, with 8 bases aligning to TRBD1. V lost 5 bases, J lost 7 bases, and 10 bases stayed unmatched. The CDR3 is made up of 15 amino acids. Germline-derived CDR1 and CDR2 are GTSNPN and SVGIG (reference sequence).